The entry below describes one T cell receptor beta chain. The V gene lost 4 bases and the J gene lost 10 bases, with 22 bases spanning the gap. This CDR3 has 15 amino acids. The germline CDR1 and CDR2 sequences are MNHEY and SVGAGI. This table comes from immunoSEQ multiplex PCR, and its TCRdb copy is limited to in-frame clones, with some not included. The sample lists 180,000 or so clones; 80% to 90% were seen once. The sample is drawn from a study of blood T cell repertoires in COVID-19. Study summary: Whether acute or convalescent, the COVID-19 samples came from the United States, Italy and Spain.

The V and J genes are TRBV6-5 and TRBJ2-5, with TRBD2 as a possible D gene (6 bases). Sequencing input: peripheral blood. The receptor comes from a human donor with active or convalescent COVID-19. The donor label of this sample is uncertain. This CDR3 is CASSLGGSVSRDQYF. In nucleotides, the CDR3 is TGTGCCAGCAGTTTAGGAGGGAGCGTTTCGAGGGACCAGTACTTC.